Below, 8 T cell receptor beta chains from the same sample are listed, as sequenced in a study of identical twins. Each CDR3 protein gets one entry after TCRdb re-called the 5' RACE reads with MiXCR. The table has 420,000 or so distinct CDR3 sequences, about 18% seen once. Sequenced sample: naive T cells sorted from blood. Source of these receptors: a man aged 50 to 59 in good health.

CDR3 residues: CASSHPGYDEKLFF. DNA of the CDR3: TGTGCCAGCAGCCATCCGGGGTATGATGAAAAACTGTTTTTT. The chain has TRBV3-1 and TRBJ1-4, with unresolved D. The length of the CDR3 is 14 residues. Trimming cost V 3 bases and J 6 bases, with 11 bases left between them. Germline values: CDR1 LGHDT, CDR2 YNNKEL (reference sequence).

This clonotype was found a few times. This chain joins TRBV20-1 and TRBJ2-1, with 7 bases matching TRBD2. The length of the CDR3 is 16 residues. The V gene's germline CDR1 is DFQATT and CDR2 SNEGSKA (reference sequence). Trimming took 5 bases from V and 0 from J; bases not matched to a gene: 10. The chain's CDR3 is CSAPGSSGFSYNEQFF. CDR3 coding DNA: TGCAGTGCTCCCGGAAGTAGCGGGTTCTCCTACAATGAGCAGTTCTTC.

The chain uses TRBV7-9 and TRBJ1-1; no definite D call. Per germline, CDR1 SEHNR and CDR2 FQNEAQ (reference sequence). Trimming removed 5 bases at V and 0 bases at J, with 13 bases between. The CDR3 is 15 residues long. DNA of the CDR3: TGTGCCAGCAGCAAAGGTGGAGTCATGAACACTGAAGCTTTCTTT. This gives the protein CASSKGGVMNTEAFF.

In its sample, this clonotype was seen a few times. This sequence joins TRBV5-1 and TRBJ2-3, with no clear D. Between the trimmed V and J ends, which lost 2 bases and 5 bases, there was a span of 9 bases. CDR3 length: 13 amino acids. The germline V gene encodes CDR1 SGHRS and CDR2 YFSETQ. CDR3 in amino acids: CASSFGPKDTQYF. CDR3 coding DNA: TGCGCCAGCAGCTTCGGGCCTAAAGATACGCAGTATTTT. The entire variable domain, with the rest obtained from reference TRBV5-1 and TRBJ2-3, is as follows: KAGVTQTPRYLIKTRGQQVTLSCSPISGHRSVSWYQQTPGQGLQFLFEYFSETQRNKGNFPGRFSGRQFSNSRSEMNVSTLELGDSALYLCASSFGPKDTQYFGPGTRLTVL.

This chain links TRBV27 with TRBJ1-2; TRBD1 agrees at 7 bases. The trim removed 4 bases at V and 4 bases at J, leaving 9 bases unmatched. CDR3 length equals 15 residues. Germline CDR1 is MNHEY and CDR2 is SMNVEV (reference sequence). The DNA for the CDR3 is TGTGCCAGCAGTTCGGTACAGGGGAGGTTCTATGGCTACACCTTC. Its translation: CASSSVQGRFYGYTF.

This clonotype was counted at least ten times. The rearrangement uses TRBV25-1 and TRBJ2-1; weak D call: TRBD2 (6 bases). The V end was cut by 2 bases, the J end by 7 bases, with 15 bases between. The CDR3 covers 15 residues. Looked up from germline, CDR1 is MGHDK and CDR2 is SYGVNS. The CDR3 here is CASSERGLGRNEQFF. The CDR3 nucleotides read TGTGCCAGCAGTGAACGGGGACTCGGTAGGAATGAGCAGTTCTTC.

This clonotype was observed a handful of times. This chain uses TRBV20-1 with TRBJ2-5; D is ambiguous. Trimming removed 4 bases from V and 4 bases from J, with 28 bases in between. From germline, CDR1 is DFQATT and CDR2 SNEGSKA (reference sequence). The CDR3 extends over 18 amino acids. CDR3 protein: CSAKSVQVELGWGETQYF. Here the CDR3 DNA reads TGCAGTGCTAAGTCCGTCCAGGTGGAGCTGGGGTGGGGAGAGACCCAGTACTTC.

V usage is TRBV20-1 and J usage is TRBJ2-7; D might be TRBD1 or TRBD2, each matching 5 bases. Trimming took off 5 bases at V and 6 bases at J, with 26 bases between the two ends. This CDR3 comprises 16 residues. The germline gives CDR1 DFQATT, CDR2 SNEGSKA (reference sequence). Here the CDR3 DNA reads TGCAGTGCTGGATCCGGGGTACGGGGCTATCGGGCCGAGCAGTACTTC. Encoded protein: CSAGSGVRGYRAEQYF.